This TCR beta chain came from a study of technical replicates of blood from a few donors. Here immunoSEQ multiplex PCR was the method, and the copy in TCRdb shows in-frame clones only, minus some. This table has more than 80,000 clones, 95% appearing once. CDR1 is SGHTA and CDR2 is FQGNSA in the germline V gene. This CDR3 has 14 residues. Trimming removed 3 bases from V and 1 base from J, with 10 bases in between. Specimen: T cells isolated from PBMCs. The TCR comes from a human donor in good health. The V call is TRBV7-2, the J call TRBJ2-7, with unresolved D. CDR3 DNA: TGTGCCAGCAGCTTTGATGCGGTTTCCTACGAGCAGTACTTC. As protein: CASSFDAVSYEQYF.